These 17 T cell receptor beta chains were sequenced from one sample in a study of T cells in Graves' hyperthyroidism and ophthalmopathy. RNA transcripts provided the source from which TCR beta CDR3 regions were amplified. First-round RT-PCR targeting the TCR CDR3 was performed with the HTBI primer set. TCRdb recomputed calls from the multiplex PCR reads with MiXCR, one row per CDR3 protein. The sample holds about 690,000 distinct CDR3 sequences, roughly 17% seen once. Sample: blood. The source is a man in his fifties or sixties with Graves' hyperthyroidism.

CDR3 in amino acids: CASSPTSAPNSYEQYF. The CDR3 coding sequence is TGTGCCAGCAGCCCCACTAGCGCGCCTAACTCCTACGAGCAGTACTTC. This sequence joins TRBV28 and TRBJ2-7; 7 nucleotides agree with TRBD2. Trimming removed 6 bases from V and 0 bases from J; junction bases left unmatched: 11. The CDR3 length is 16 residues. Germline values: CDR1 MDHEN, CDR2 SYDVKM.

This clonotype was seen ten or more times. The chain links TRBV30 to TRBJ1-2, with D possibly being TRBD1 (5 bases). V lost 4 bases and J lost 2, with 14 bases in between. CDR3 length equals 14 residues. Germline V lookup: CDR1 GTSNPN, CDR2 SVGIG (reference sequence). The CDR3 DNA is TGTGCCTGGAACCCCCGACAGCTAAACTATGGCTACACCTTC. Its protein product is CAWNPRQLNYGYTF. Full variable domain (rest looked up from reference TRBV30 and TRBJ1-2): SQTIHQWPATLVQPVGSPLSLECTVEGTSNPNLYWYRQAAGRGLQLLFYSVGIGQISSEVPQNLSASRPQDRQFILSSKKLLLSDSGFYLCAWNPRQLNYGYTFGSGTRLTVV.

This clonotype came up a few times. The chain links TRBV24-1 to TRBJ2-1; TRBD2 aligns across 15 bases. The V gene end was trimmed by 2 bases and the J gene end by 5 bases; junction bases not matched to a gene: 3. Germline values: CDR1 KGHDR, CDR2 SFDVKD. This CDR3 is built from 17 residues. CDR3 sequence reads: CATSDSGLAGGNNEQFF. The DNA of the CDR3 is TGTGCCACCAGTGATTCGGGACTAGCGGGAGGAAACAATGAGCAGTTCTTC.

The table lists this clonotype with many counts. The chain carries TRBV5-1 and TRBJ2-7; maybe TRBD1 (6 bases). Germline V lookup: CDR1 SGHRS, CDR2 YFSETQ. Trimming took 4 bases from V and 2 from J, leaving 10 bases between them. The CDR3 runs 13 residues. The CDR3 here is CASSGDNAYEQYF. The CDR3 DNA sequence: TGCGCCAGCAGCGGGGACAATGCCTACGAGCAGTACTTC.

This clonotype came up many times. The rearrangement joins TRBV29-1 to TRBJ2-5; 7 bases fit TRBD2. Germline CDR1 SQVTM, CDR2 ANQGSEA. This CDR3 is 15 amino acids long. V gave up 3 bases and J gave up 5 bases; unmatched junction bases: 12. The chain's CDR3 is CSVDYVRGGLETQYF. DNA of the CDR3: TGCAGCGTTGATTATGTTAGGGGAGGGTTGGAGACCCAGTACTTC.

This rearrangement joins TRBV6-2 or TRBV6-3 to TRBJ2-7, with 7 bases that match TRBD1. The CDR3 totals 15 residues. CDR1 MNHEY and CDR2 SVGEGT come from the germline V gene. Germline trimming cut 10 bases from V and 1 base from J; bases unmatched to any gene: 13. CDR3 coding DNA: TGTGCCACCAAAGACAGGGCTGGCGGGTCCTACGAGCAGTACTTC. It yields the protein CATKDRAGGSYEQYF.

This clonotype was seen ten or more times. The chain couples TRBV28 to TRBJ2-7; 7 nucleotides align to TRBD2. Per the germline V gene, CDR1 is MDHEN and CDR2 is SYDVKM. With 2 bases clipped from V and 1 base from J, the junction kept 8 bases outside the gene matches. The CDR3 is 16 residues long. The DNA for the CDR3 is TGTGCCAGCAGTTTAAGTTCGGCTAGCGGATCCTACGAGCAGTACTTC. Protein sequence: CASSLSSASGSYEQYF.

This clonotype was found a few times. This CDR3 reads CASSWGKSSYEQYF. CDR3 nucleotide sequence: TGTGCCAGCAGTTGGGGCAAGAGCTCCTACGAGCAGTACTTC. The gene calls are TRBV27 and TRBJ2-7, with a tentative D call TRBD1 (5 bases). V lost 4 bases and J lost 0, with 10 bases in between. The CDR3 covers 14 residues. From germline, CDR1 is MNHEY and CDR2 SMNVEV (reference sequence).

At least ten counts were recorded for this clonotype. The chain combines TRBV18 with TRBJ2-5; D ambiguous. The CDR3 extends over 12 amino acids. CDR1 is KGHSH and CDR2 is LQKENI in the germline V gene. Trimming took off 5 bases at V and 3 bases at J, with 7 bases between the two ends. The DNA of the CDR3 is TGTGCCAGCTCAGGGTCAGAAGAGACCCAGTACTTC. Amino acid sequence: CASSGSEETQYF.

The genes are TRBV30 and TRBJ2-7, with TRBD2 matching over 8 bases. The junction had 4 bases not matched to a gene; V was cut back by 1 base and J by 2 bases. The CDR3 length is 14 residues. Germline CDR1 and CDR2: GTSNPN and SVGIG (reference sequence). This CDR3 reads CAWSASGSAYEQYF. The CDR3 nucleotides are TGTGCCTGGAGTGCTAGCGGGTCGGCCTACGAGCAGTACTTC. The variable domain in full, with the rest retrieved from reference TRBV30 and TRBJ2-7, is SQTIHQWPATLVQPVGSPLSLECTVEGTSNPNLYWYRQAAGRGLQLLFYSVGIGQISSEVPQNLSASRPQDRQFILSSKKLLLSDSGFYLCAWSASGSAYEQYFGPGTRLTVT.

This clonotype was seen ten or more times. The chain links TRBV5-1 to TRBJ2-7; D unclear. The germline V gene has CDR1 SGHRS and CDR2 YFSETQ. V lost 2 bases and J 3 bases, leaving 15 bases between the germline ends. The CDR3 covers 15 residues. The CDR3 loop is CASSFGQREHYEQYF. In nucleotides, the CDR3 is TGCGCCAGCAGCTTCGGCCAGAGAGAGCACTACGAGCAGTACTTC.

Only a few counts were recorded for this clonotype. The J gene is TRBJ2-1, the V gene TRBV20-1, with D maybe TRBD2 (7 bases). Trimming stripped 6 bases from V and 8 bases from J, with 20 bases between. The germline CDR1 and CDR2 sequences are DFQATT and SNEGSKA (reference sequence). CDR3 size: 14 residues. The CDR3 nucleotides are TGCAGTGCCAGAAGGGGGAGGGCCATCGATGAGCAGTTCTTC. Translation gives CSARRGRAIDEQFF.

This clonotype was detected many times. The rearrangement links TRBV28 to TRBJ2-1; a weak D match, TRBD1 (6 bases). Germline lookup yields CDR1 MDHEN and CDR2 SYDVKM. CDR3 length: 14 residues. Trimming removed 6 bases from V and 1 base from J, with 10 bases in between. The DNA of the CDR3 is TGTGCCAGCAGCTCTGGACAGTCCTACAATGAGCAGTTCTTC. This translates into CASSSGQSYNEQFF.

The chain couples TRBV11-2 to TRBJ1-5, with D uncertain. Trimming left V 3 bases short and J 7 bases short, with 16 bases between. The CDR3 is made up of 15 amino acids. The germline CDR1 and CDR2 sequences are SGHAT and FQNNGV. This CDR3 is CASSFGEGGQQPQHF. The CDR3 DNA follows: TGTGCCAGCAGCTTCGGAGAAGGCGGCCAGCAGCCCCAGCATTTT.

This clonotype appeared a few times. The genes are TRBV19 and TRBJ1-3; 7 positions match TRBD1. CDR1 and CDR2 from the germline V gene are LNHDA and SQIVND (reference sequence). After removal of 8 bases from V and 5 bases from J, the junction contained 9 bases not matched to a gene. The CDR3 length is 14 residues. The CDR3 reads CASRTGTARNTIYF. As DNA, the CDR3 is TGTGCCAGTCGCACCGGGACAGCGAGAAACACCATATATTTT.

This rearrangement joins TRBV5-1 to TRBJ1-4; perhaps TRBD1 as D (6 bases). V was cut by 2 bases and J by 6 bases, with 11 bases left in between. This CDR3 has 14 residues. CDR1 SGHRS and CDR2 YFSETQ come from the germline V gene. In DNA form, the CDR3 reads TGCGCCAGCAGCTTTAACAGGGCCGATGAAAAACTGTTTTTT. Residues: CASSFNRADEKLFF.

This clonotype was counted a few times. The CDR3 reads CASSFNELAENNEQFF. CDR3 DNA: TGTGCCAGCAGTTTTAACGAGCTAGCGGAAAACAATGAGCAGTTCTTC. V is TRBV12-3 or TRBV12-4 and J is TRBJ2-1, with TRBD2 matching 7 bases. This CDR3 contains 16 residues. The trim removed 3 bases at V and 5 bases at J, leaving 10 bases unmatched.